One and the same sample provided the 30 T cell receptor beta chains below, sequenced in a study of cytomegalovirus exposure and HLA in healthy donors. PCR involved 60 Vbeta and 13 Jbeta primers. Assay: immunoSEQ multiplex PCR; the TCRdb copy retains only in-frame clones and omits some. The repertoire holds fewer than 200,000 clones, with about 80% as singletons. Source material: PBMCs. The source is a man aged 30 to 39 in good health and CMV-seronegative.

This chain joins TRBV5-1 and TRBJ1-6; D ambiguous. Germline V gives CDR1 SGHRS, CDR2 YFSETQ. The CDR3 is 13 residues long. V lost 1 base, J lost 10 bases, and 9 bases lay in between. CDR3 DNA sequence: TGCGCCAGCAGCTTGTTGGCGGGGTCACCCCTCCACTTT. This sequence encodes CASSLLAGSPLHF.

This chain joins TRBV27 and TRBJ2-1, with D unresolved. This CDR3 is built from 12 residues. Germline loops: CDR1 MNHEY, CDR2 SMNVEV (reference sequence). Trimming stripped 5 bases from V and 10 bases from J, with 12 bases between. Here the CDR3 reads CASSPSVEEQFF. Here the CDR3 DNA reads TGTGCCAGCAGTCCCTCAGTGGAGGAGCAGTTCTTC.

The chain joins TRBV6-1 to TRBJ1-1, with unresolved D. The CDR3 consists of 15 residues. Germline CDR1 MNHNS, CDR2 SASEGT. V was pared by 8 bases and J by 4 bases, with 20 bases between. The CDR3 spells CASEARPQLGTEAFF. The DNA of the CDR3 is TGTGCCAGCGAGGCAAGGCCCCAACTGGGCACTGAAGCTTTCTTT.

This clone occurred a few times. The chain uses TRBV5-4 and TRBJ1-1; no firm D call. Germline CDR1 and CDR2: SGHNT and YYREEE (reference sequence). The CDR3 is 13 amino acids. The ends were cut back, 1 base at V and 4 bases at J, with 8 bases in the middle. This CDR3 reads CASSLSRFTEAFF. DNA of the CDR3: TGTGCCAGCAGCTTGTCACGGTTCACTGAAGCTTTCTTT. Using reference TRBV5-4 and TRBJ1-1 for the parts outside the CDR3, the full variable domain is ETGVTQSPTHLIKTRGQQVTLRCSSQSGHNTVSWYQQALGQGPQFIFQYYREEENGRGNFPPRFSGLQFPNYSSELNVNALELDDSALYLCASSLSRFTEAFFGQGTRLTVV.

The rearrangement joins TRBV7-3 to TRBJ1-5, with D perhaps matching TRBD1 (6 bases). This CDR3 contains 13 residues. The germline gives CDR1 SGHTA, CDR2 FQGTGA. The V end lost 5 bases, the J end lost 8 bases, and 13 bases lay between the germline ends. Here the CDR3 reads CASSPTGIEPQHF. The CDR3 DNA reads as TGTGCCAGCAGCCCCACAGGGATTGAGCCCCAGCATTTT.

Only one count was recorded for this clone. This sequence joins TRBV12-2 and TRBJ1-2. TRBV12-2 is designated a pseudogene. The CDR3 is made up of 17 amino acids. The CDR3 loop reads CASRLALAAEGDIGYTF. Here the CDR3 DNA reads TGTGCAAGTCGCTTAGCGCTCGCGGCCGAGGGAGATATCGGCTACACCTTC.

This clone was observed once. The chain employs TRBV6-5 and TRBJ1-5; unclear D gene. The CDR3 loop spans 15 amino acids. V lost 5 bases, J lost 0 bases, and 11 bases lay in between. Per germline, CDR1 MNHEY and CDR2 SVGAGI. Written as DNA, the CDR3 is TGTGCCAGCAGTACACGGGGAAATAGCAATCAGCCCCAGCATTTT. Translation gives CASSTRGNSNQPQHF.

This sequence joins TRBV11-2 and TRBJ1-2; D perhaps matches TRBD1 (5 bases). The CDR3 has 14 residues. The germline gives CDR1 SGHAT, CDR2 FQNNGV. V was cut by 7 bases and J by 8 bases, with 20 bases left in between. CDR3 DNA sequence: TGTGCCAGCACCTCCCAACCACCTGACAGCGGCTACACCTTC. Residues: CASTSQPPDSGYTF.

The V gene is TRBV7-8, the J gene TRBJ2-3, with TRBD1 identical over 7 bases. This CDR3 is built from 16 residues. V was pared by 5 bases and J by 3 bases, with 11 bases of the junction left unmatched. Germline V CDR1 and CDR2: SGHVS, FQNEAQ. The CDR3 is CASSLWTGPETDTQYF. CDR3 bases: TGTGCCAGCAGCCTCTGGACAGGACCGGAGACAGATACGCAGTATTTT.

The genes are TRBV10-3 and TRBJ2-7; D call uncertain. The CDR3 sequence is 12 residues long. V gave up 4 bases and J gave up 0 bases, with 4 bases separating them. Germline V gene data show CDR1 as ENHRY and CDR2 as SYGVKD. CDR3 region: CAISVASYEQYF. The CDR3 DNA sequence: TGTGCCATCAGTGTGGCCTCCTACGAGCAGTACTTC.

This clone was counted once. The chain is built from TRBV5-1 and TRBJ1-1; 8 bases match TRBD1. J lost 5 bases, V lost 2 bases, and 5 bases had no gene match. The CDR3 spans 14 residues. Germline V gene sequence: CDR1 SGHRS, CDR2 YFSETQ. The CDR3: CASSLGQGGTEAFF. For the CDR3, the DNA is TGCGCCAGCAGCTTAGGACAGGGAGGAACTGAAGCTTTCTTT.

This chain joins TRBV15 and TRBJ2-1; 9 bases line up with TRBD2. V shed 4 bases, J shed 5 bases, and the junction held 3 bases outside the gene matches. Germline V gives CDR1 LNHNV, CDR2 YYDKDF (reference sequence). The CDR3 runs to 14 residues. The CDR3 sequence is CATSKGTSNNEQFF. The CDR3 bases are TGTGCCACCAGCAAGGGGACTAGCAACAATGAGCAGTTCTTC.

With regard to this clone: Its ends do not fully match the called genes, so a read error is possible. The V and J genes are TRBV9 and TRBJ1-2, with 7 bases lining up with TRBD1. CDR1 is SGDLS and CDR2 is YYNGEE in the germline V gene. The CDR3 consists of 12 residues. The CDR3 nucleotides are TGTGCCAGCACCACTCCTCCGGGACAGACCTTCTTC. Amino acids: CASTTPPGQTFF.

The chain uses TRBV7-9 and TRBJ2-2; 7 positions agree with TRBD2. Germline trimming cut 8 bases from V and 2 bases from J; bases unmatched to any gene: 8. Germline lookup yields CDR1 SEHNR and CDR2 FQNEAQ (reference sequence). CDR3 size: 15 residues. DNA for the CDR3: TGTGCCAGCGAAGTGGCTAGCGGTAACACCGGGGAGCTGTTTTTT. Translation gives CASEVASGNTGELFF.

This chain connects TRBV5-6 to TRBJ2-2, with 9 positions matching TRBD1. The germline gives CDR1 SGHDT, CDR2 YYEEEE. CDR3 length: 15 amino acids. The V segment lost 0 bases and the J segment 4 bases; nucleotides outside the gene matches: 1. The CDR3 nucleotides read TGTGCCAGCAGCTTGGGGACAGGGGTCACCGGGGAGCTGTTTTTT. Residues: CASSLGTGVTGELFF.

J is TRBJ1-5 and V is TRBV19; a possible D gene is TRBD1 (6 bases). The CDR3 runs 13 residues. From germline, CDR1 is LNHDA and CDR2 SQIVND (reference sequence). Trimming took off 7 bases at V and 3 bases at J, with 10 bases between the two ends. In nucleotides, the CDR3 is TGTGCCAGTACCGGGACAAACAATCAGCCCCAGCATTTT. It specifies CASTGTNNQPQHF.

This chain's CDR3 is CASSLAKGGGRAFF. The CDR3 DNA reads as TGTGCCAGCAGCTTAGCCAAAGGGGGCGGCCGAGCTTTCTTT. The chain couples TRBV11-2 to TRBJ1-1, with 7 bases that match TRBD1. Germline V CDR1 and CDR2: SGHAT, FQNNGV. This CDR3 spans 14 amino acids. V was clipped by 1 base and J by 10 bases; unmatched bases: 9.

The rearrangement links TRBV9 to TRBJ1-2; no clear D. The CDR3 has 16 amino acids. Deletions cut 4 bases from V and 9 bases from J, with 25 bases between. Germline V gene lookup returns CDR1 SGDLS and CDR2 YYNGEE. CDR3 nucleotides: TGTGCCAGCAGCTCACGTACGGTCCACCCGACTGTTAGCTACACCTTC. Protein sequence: CASSSRTVHPTVSYTF. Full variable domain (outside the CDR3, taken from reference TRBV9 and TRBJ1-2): DSGVTQTPKHLITATGQRVTLRCSPRSGDLSVYWYQQSLDQGLQFLIQYYNGEERAKGNILERFSAQQFPDLHSELNLSSLELGDSALYFCASSSRTVHPTVSYTFGSGTRLTVV.

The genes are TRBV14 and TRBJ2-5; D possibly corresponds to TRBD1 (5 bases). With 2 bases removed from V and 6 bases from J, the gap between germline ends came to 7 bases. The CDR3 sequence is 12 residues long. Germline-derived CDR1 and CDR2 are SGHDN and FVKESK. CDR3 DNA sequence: TGTGCCAGCAGCCAACAGGGAAAGACCCAGTACTTC. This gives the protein CASSQQGKTQYF.

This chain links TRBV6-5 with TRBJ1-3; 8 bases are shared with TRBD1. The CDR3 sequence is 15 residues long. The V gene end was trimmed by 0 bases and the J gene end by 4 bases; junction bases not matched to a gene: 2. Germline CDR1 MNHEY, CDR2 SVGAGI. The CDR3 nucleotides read TGTGCCAGCAGTTACTCTGGGACAGGAGGAAACACCATATATTTT. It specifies CASSYSGTGGNTIYF.

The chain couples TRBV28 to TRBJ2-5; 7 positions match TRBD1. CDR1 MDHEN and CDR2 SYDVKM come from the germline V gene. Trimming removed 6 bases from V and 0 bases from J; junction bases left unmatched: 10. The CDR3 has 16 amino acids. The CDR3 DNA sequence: TGTGCCAGCAGCTCCTTGACAGGGAAGTACCAAGAGACCCAGTACTTC. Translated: CASSSLTGKYQETQYF. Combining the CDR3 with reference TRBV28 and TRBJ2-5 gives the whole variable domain DVKVTQSSRYLVKRTGEKVFLECVQDMDHENMFWYRQDPGLGLRLIYFSYDVKMKEKGDIPEGYSVSREKKERFSLILESASTNQTSMYLCASSSLTGKYQETQYFGPGTRLLVL.

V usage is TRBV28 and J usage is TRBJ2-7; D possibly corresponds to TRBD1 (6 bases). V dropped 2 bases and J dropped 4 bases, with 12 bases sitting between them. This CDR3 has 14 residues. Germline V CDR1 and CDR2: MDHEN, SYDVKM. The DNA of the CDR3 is TGTGCCAGCAGTTTACTGGGACAACGTTACGAGCAGTACTTC. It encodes CASSLLGQRYEQYF.

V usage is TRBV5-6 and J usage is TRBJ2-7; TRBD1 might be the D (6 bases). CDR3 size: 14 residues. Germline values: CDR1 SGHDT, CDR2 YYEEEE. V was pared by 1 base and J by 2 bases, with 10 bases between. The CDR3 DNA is TGTGCCAGCAGCTTGTGGCCAGGGGCCTACGAGCAGTACTTC. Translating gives CASSLWPGAYEQYF. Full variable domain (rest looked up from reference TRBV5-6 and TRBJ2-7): DAGVTQSPTHLIKTRGQQVTLRCSPKSGHDTVSWYQQALGQGPQFIFQYYEEEERQRGNFPDRFSGHQFPNYSSELNVNALLLGDSALYLCASSLWPGAYEQYFGPGTRLTVT.

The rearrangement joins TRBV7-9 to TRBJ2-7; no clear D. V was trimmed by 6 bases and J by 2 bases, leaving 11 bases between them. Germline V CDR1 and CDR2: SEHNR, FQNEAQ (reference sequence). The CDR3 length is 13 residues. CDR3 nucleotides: TGTGCCAGCAGTCCTGGTCAGACCTACGAGCAGTACTTC. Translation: CASSPGQTYEQYF. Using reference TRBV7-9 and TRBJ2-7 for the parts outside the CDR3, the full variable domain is DTGVSQNPRHKITKRGQNVTFRCDPISEHNRLYWYRQTLGQGPEFLTYFQNEAQLEKSRLLSDRFSAERPKGSFSTLEIQRTEQGDSAMYLCASSPGQTYEQYFGPGTRLTVT.

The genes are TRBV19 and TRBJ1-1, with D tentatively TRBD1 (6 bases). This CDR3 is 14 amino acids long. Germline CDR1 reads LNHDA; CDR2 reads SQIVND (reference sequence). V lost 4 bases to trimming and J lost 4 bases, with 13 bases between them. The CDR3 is CASSNRERGTEAFF. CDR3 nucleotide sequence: TGTGCCAGTAGTAACAGGGAGCGCGGCACTGAAGCTTTCTTT.

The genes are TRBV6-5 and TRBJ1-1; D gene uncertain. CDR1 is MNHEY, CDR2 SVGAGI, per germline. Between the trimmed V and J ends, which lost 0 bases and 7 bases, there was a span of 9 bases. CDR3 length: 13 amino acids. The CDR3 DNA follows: TGTGCCAGCAGTTACTCGGAGAGGCGTGAAGCTTTCTTT. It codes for CASSYSERREAFF.

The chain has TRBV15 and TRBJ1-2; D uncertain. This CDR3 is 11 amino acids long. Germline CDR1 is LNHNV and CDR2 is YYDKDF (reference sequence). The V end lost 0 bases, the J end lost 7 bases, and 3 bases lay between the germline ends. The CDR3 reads CATSRDRGYTF. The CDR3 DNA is TGTGCCACCAGCAGAGATCGTGGCTACACCTTC.

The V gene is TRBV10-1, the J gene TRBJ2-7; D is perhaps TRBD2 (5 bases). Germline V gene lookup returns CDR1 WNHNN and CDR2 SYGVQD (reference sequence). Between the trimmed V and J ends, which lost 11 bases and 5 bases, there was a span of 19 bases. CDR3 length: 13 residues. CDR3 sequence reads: CAPPRAPEDEQYF. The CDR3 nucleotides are TGCGCCCCCCCCCGGGCCCCGGAGGACGAGCAGTACTTC.

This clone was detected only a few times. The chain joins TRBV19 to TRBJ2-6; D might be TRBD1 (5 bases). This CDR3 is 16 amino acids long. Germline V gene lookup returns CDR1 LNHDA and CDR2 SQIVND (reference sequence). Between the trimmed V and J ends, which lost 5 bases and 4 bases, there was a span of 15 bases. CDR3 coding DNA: TGTGCCAGTAGTTTTATGACAGCGCTAGGGGCCAACGTCCTGACTTTC. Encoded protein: CASSFMTALGANVLTF.

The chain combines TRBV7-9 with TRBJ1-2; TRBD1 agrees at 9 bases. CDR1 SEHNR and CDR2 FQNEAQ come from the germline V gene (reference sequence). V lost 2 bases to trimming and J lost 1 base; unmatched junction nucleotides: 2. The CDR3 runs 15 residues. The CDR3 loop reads CASSLTGGFNYGYTF. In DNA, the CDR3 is TGTGCCAGCAGCTTAACAGGGGGCTTTAACTATGGCTACACCTTC. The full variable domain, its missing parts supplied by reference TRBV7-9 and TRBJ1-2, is DTGVSQNPRHKITKRGQNVTFRCDPISEHNRLYWYRQTLGQGPEFLTYFQNEAQLEKSRLLSDRFSAERPKGSFSTLEIQRTEQGDSAMYLCASSLTGGFNYGYTFGSGTRLTVV.